This T cell receptor beta chain came from a study of cytomegalovirus exposure and HLA in healthy donors. As for the study in general: Most donors, 80% to 90% of some 400 genotyped, fell in the Caucasian-associated ancestry cluster.

Points from the study as a whole: Later analysis showed most CMV-associated TCR beta chains appearing HLA-restricted.

The PCR contained 60 Vbeta and 13 Jbeta primers. TCRdb's copy holds only in-frame clones and misses some; the assay was immunoSEQ multiplex PCR. The sample contains tens of thousands of clones, roughly 80% of which appear only once. Of note for this clone: The antigen is unknown.

Germline V CDR1 and CDR2: GTSNPN, SVGIG (reference sequence). The germline V and J ends were trimmed by 2 bases and 3 bases, with 5 bases remaining between them. There are 11 residues in the CDR3. The rearrangement uses TRBV30 and TRBJ2-7; no reliable D call. The source is a girl aged 2 to 9 in good health and CMV-seropositive. Material for sequencing was PBMCs. The CDR3 loop is CAWSPNYEQYF. In DNA, the CDR3 is TGTGCCTGGAGTCCCAACTACGAGCAGTACTTC.